This T cell receptor beta chain was identified during a study of shared clonotypes between healthy human individuals. This clone came up many times. The V segment lost 0 bases and the J segment 5 bases; nucleotides outside the gene matches: 11. This CDR3 contains 18 residues. Per the germline V gene, CDR1 is SGHRS and CDR2 is YFSETQ. TCRdb's copy holds only in-frame clones and misses some; the assay was immunoSEQ multiplex PCR. The data contain hundreds of thousands of clones, more than 75% of them singletons. The sequencing input was memory CD8+ T cells sorted from blood. Noted subset: CD45RO+ cells pooled with CCR7-negative TemRA cells. This clonotype was obtained from a man between 18 and 35 years old in good health. This chain uses TRBV5-1 with TRBJ2-5; 12 nucleotides line up with TRBD2. Here the CDR3 reads CASSLGLAGDWTTETQYF. In DNA, the CDR3 is TGCGCCAGCAGCTTGGGACTAGCGGGAGATTGGACAACGGAGACCCAGTACTTC.